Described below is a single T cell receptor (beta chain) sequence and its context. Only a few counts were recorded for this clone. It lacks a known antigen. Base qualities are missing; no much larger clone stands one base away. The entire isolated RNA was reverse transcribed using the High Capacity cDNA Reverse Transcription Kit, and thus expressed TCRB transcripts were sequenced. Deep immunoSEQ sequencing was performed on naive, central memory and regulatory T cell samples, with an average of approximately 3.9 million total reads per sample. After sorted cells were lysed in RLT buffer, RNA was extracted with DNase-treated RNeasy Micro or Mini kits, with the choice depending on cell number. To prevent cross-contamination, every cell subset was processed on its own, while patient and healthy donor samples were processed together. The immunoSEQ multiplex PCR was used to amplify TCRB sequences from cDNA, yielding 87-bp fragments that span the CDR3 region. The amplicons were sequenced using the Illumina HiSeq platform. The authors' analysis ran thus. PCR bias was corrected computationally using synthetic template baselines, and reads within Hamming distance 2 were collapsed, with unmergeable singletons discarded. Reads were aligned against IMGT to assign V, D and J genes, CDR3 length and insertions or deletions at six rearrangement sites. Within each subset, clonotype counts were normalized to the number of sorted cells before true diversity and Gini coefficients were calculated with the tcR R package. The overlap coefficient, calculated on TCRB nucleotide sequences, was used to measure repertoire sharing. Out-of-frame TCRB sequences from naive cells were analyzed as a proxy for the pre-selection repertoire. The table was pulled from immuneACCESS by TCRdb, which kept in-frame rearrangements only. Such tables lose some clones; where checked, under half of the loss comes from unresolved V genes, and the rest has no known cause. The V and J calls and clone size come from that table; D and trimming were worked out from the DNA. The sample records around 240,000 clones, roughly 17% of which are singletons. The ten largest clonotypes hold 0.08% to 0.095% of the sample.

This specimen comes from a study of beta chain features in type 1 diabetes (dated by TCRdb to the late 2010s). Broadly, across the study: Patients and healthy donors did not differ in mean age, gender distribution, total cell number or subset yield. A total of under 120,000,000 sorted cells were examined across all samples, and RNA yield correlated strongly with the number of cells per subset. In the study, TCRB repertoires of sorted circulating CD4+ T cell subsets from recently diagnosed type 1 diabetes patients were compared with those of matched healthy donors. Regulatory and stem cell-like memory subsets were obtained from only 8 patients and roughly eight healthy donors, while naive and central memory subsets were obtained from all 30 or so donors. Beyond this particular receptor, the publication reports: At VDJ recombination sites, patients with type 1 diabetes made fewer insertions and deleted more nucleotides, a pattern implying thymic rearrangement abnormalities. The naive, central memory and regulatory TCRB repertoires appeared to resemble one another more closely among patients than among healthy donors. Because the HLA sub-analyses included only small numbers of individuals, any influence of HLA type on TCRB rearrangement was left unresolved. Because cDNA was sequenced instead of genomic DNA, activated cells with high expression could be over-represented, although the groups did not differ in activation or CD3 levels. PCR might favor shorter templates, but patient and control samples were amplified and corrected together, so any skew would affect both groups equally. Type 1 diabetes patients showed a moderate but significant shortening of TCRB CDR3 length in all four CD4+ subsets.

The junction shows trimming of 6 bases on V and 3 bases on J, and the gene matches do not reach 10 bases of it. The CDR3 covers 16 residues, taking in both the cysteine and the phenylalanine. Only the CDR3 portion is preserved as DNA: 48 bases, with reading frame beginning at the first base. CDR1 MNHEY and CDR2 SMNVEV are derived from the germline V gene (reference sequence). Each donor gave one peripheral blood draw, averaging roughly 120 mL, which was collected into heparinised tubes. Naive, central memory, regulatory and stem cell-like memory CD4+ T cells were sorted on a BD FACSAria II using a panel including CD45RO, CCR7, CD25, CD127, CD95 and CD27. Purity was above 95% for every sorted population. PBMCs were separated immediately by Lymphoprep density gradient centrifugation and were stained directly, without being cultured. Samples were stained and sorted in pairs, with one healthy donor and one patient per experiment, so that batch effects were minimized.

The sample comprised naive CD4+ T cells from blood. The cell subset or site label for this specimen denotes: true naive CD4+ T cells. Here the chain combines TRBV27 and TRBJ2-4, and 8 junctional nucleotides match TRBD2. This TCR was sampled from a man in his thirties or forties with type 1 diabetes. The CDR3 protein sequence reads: CASRPGLDFSKNIQYF. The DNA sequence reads TGTGCCAGCAGGCCGGGACTAGATTTTAGCAAAAACATTCAGTACTTC.